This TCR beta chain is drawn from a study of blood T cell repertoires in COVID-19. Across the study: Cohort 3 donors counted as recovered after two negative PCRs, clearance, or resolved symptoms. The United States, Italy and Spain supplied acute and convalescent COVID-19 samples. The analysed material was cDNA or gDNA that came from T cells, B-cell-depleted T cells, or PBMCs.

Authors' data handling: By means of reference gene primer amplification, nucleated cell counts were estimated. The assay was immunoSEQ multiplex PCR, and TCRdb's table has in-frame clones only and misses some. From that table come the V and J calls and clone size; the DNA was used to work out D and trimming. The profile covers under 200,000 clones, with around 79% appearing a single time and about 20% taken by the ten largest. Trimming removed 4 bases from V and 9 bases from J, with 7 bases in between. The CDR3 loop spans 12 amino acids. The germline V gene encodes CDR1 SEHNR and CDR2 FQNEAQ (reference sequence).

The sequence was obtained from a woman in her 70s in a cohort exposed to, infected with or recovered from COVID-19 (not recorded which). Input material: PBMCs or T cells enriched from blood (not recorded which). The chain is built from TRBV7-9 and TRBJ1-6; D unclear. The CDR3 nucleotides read TGTGCCAGCAGCTCGGAGGTTTCACCCCTCCACTTT. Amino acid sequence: CASSSEVSPLHF.